This T cell receptor (beta chain) is from a study of PD-L1 blockade in urothelial cancer. Whole-study context: Enrolled patients had been treated previously with 0 to 3 chemotherapy regimens. Across blood samples, T cells had a median count of 141,255.

Using immunoSEQ multiplex PCR, the repertoire was profiled, and TCRdb retains in-frame clones only, with some absent. The sample carries roughly 63,000 clones, about four fifths recorded once. Time point reported: pretreatment peripheral blood. Patients were living with locally advanced or metastatic urothelial carcinoma. This clonotype was sampled from a man between 65 and 85 years old with urothelial cancer. This sample comprised PBMCs, obtained around atezolizumab (anti-PD-L1) treatment.

CDR3 nucleotides: TGTGCCACCTCGTCTAGAGTTCTAAACTACGAGCAGTACTTC. It encodes CATSSRVLNYEQYF. The gene calls are TRBV6-1 and TRBJ2-7; D is unclear. The CDR3 contains 14 residues. Germline lookup yields CDR1 MNHNS and CDR2 SASEGT. V was clipped by 10 bases and J by 3 bases, with 19 bases between them.